Presented here are 8 T cell receptor beta chains from one specimen sequenced in a study of blood T cell repertoires in COVID-19. Data came from immunoSEQ multiplex PCR; TCRdb stores just in-frame clones and leaves some out. The table shows about 350,000 clones, with 85% to 90% occurring only once. The sample comprised peripheral blood. The source is a woman aged 70 to 79 with COVID-19, enrolled during active disease.

V gene TRBV5-1 combines with J gene TRBJ1-1, with D hard to call. Deletions cut 0 bases from V and 6 bases from J, with 12 bases between. The CDR3 consists of 14 residues. Germline V gene lookup returns CDR1 SGHRS and CDR2 YFSETQ. CDR3 sequence: CASSLAWVGSEAFF. CDR3 nucleotides: TGCGCCAGCAGCTTGGCATGGGTGGGCTCTGAAGCTTTCTTT. Full variable domain (remainder filled in from reference TRBV5-1 and TRBJ1-1): KAGVTQTPRYLIKTRGQQVTLSCSPISGHRSVSWYQQTPGQGLQFLFEYFSETQRNKGNFPGRFSGRQFSNSRSEMNVSTLELGDSALYLCASSLAWVGSEAFFGQGTRLTVV.

The chain employs TRBV9 and TRBJ1-4; no clear D gene. The germline CDR1 and CDR2 sequences are SGDLS and YYNGEE. There are 14 residues in the CDR3. The V and J ends lost 2 bases and 7 bases respectively, with 12 bases between them. The CDR3: CASSVGGGSEKLFF. The CDR3 bases are TGTGCCAGCAGCGTGGGAGGAGGGTCTGAAAAACTGTTTTTT.

The gene calls are TRBV5-1 and TRBJ2-3; D perhaps matches TRBD2 (5 bases). V gave up 3 bases and J gave up 0 bases, with 11 bases separating them. The CDR3 runs 15 residues. Germline values: CDR1 SGHRS, CDR2 YFSETQ. CDR3 nucleotide sequence: TGCGCCAGCAGCTACCGGGGTGCTAGCACAGATACGCAGTATTTT. This sequence encodes CASSYRGASTDTQYF.

Ten or more counts support this clone. The chain employs TRBV28 and TRBJ1-5; the D gene is possibly TRBD1 (5 bases). The CDR3 runs 17 residues. Per germline, CDR1 MDHEN and CDR2 SYDVKM. V lost 7 bases and J 0 bases, leaving 19 bases between the germline ends. The CDR3 nucleotides read TGTGCCAGCACCGACTCGACAGAGATGTATAGCAATCAGCCCCAGCATTTT. The encoded protein is CASTDSTEMYSNQPQHF.

This chain joins TRBV11-2 and TRBJ1-3, with TRBD1 as a possible D gene (6 bases). The CDR3 spans 16 residues. Germline V gene data show CDR1 as SGHAT and CDR2 as FQNNGV. V was trimmed by 5 bases and J by 0 bases, leaving 14 bases between them. The DNA for the CDR3 is TGTGCCAGCAGCATTATCAGGGGAAACTCTGGAAACACCATATATTTT. It is translated as CASSIIRGNSGNTIYF. The entire variable domain, with the rest obtained from reference TRBV11-2 and TRBJ1-3, is as follows: EAGVAQSPRYKIIEKRQSVAFWCNPISGHATLYWYQQILGQGPKLLIQFQNNGVVDDSQLPKDRFSAERLKGVDSTLKIQPAKLEDSAVYLCASSIIRGNSGNTIYFGEGSWLTVV.

The chain is built from TRBV18 and TRBJ2-7; possibly TRBD1 for D (5 bases). The CDR3 runs to 14 residues. Germline CDR1 KGHSH, CDR2 LQKENI. Trimming left V 2 bases short and J 6 bases short, with 14 bases between. The CDR3 loop reads CASSPGAGFVEQYF. The DNA of the CDR3 is TGTGCCAGCTCACCAGGTGCAGGGTTCGTCGAGCAGTACTTC.

The V call is TRBV3-1 (or the pseudogene TRBV3-2), the J call TRBJ2-5; 10 bases line up with TRBD2. Germline CDR1 reads LGHDT; CDR2 reads YNNKEL (reference sequence). This CDR3 has 14 amino acids. The junction had 8 bases not matched to a gene; V was cut back by 7 bases and J by 6 bases. This CDR3 reads CASTQRGGLQTQYF. DNA for the CDR3: TGTGCCAGCACCCAGCGGGGGGGCCTCCAGACCCAGTACTTC.

J is TRBJ1-2 and V is TRBV7-3; possible D gene TRBD1, 6 bases. This CDR3 contains 15 residues. The V and J ends lost 5 bases and 0 bases respectively, with 13 bases between them. In germline, CDR1 is SGHTA, CDR2 FQGTGA. CDR3 loop: CASSPTDSSNYGYTF. The CDR3 DNA follows: TGTGCCAGCAGCCCTACGGACAGTTCTAACTATGGCTACACCTTC.